This TCR beta chain was documented in a study of cytomegalovirus exposure and HLA in healthy donors. Study findings and constraints: Associated with HLA alleles at 0.05 false discovery rate in a later analysis were about 17,000 TCR beta sequences.

60 Vbeta and 13 Jbeta primers were used in PCR. Repertoires were generated with immunoSEQ multiplex PCR, while TCRdb's copy carries only in-frame clones and drops some. The sample has more than 90,000 clones, roughly four fifths seen once. As concerns this clone: Its antigen is not known.

The ends lost 6 bases at V and 7 bases at J; junction bases unmatched: 4. The CDR3 length is 12 residues. Germline CDR1 reads ENHRY; CDR2 reads SYGVKD. Sequenced material: PBMCs. The V and J genes are TRBV10-3 and TRBJ2-7, with TRBD1 identical over 9 bases. The source is a man between 45 and 60 years old in good health and CMV-seronegative. The CDR3 sequence is CAISGTGYEQYF. CDR3 sequence (DNA): TGTGCCATCAGCGGGACAGGGTATGAGCAGTACTTC.